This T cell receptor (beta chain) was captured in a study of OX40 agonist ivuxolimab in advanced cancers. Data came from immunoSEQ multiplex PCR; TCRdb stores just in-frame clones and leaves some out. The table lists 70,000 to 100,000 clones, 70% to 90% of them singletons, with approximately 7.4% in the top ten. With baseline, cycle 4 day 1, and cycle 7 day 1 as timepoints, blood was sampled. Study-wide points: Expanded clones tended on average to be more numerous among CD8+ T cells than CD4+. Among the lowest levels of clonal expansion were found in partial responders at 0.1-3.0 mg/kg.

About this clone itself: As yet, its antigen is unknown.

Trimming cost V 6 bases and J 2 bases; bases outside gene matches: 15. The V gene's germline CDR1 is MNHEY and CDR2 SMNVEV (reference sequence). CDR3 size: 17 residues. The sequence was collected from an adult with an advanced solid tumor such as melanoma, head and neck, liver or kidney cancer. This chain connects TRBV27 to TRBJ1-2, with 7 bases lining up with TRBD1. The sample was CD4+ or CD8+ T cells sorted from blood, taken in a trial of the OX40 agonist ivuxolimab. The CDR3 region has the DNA TGTGCCAGCAGCCAGAAAGGGACAGTAAGGGGGAACTATGGCTACACCTTC. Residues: CASSQKGTVRGNYGYTF.